A single sample is the source of the 31 T cell receptor beta chains below, sequenced in a study of T cell responses to AZD1222 COVID-19 vaccine. Repertoires were generated with immunoSEQ multiplex PCR, while TCRdb's copy carries only in-frame clones and drops some. The table lists about 140,000 clones, approximately 85% of them singletons. The specimen comprised peripheral blood, sampled on day 0 of AZD1222 vaccination. The receptors were sampled from an adult in good health.

This chain uses TRBV10-3 with TRBJ1-4; D is ambiguous. CDR3 length equals 13 residues. Between the trimmed V and J ends, which lost 7 bases and 8 bases, there was a span of 14 bases. Germline CDR1 and CDR2: ENHRY and SYGVKD. CDR3 sequence reads: CAINDGLGEKLFF. The CDR3 DNA follows: TGTGCCATCAATGATGGGTTGGGAGAAAAACTGTTTTTT.

DNA of the CDR3: TGTGCCAGCAGCGTTACAGCGGGAGTGTCCTACAATGAGCAGTTCTTC. Residues: CASSVTAGVSYNEQFF. The genes are TRBV9 and TRBJ2-1; 8 bases map to TRBD2. The CDR3 runs 16 residues. Germline-derived CDR1 and CDR2 are SGDLS and YYNGEE. V shed 2 bases and J 1 base; nucleotides not matched to a gene: 5.

This clone has only one observation. The chain joins TRBV10-3 to TRBJ1-4; possible D gene TRBD1, 5 bases. Trimming stripped 11 bases from V and 8 bases from J, with 21 bases between. The CDR3 runs to 14 residues. CDR1 and CDR2 from the germline V gene are ENHRY and SYGVKD. DNA of the CDR3: TGTGCCGCCGCGGCAGCCGACGGGGGGGAAAAACTGTTTTTT. Protein sequence: CAAAAADGGEKLFF.

This clone showed up just once. The chain has TRBV5-1 and TRBJ1-4; TRBD1 agrees at 9 bases. V lost 4 bases to trimming and J lost 0 bases; unmatched junction nucleotides: 7. The CDR3 contains 17 residues. The germline gives CDR1 SGHRS, CDR2 YFSETQ. The CDR3 region is CASSPGQGIATNEKLFF. DNA of the CDR3: TGCGCCAGCAGCCCAGGACAGGGGATTGCAACTAATGAAAAACTGTTTTTT.

The J gene is TRBJ2-5, the V gene TRBV18; 15 positions match TRBD2. The CDR3 is 15 amino acids. Germline values: CDR1 KGHSH, CDR2 LQKENI. V shed 6 bases, J shed 6 bases, and the junction held 5 bases outside the gene matches. CDR3: CASSYGTSGGKTQYF. The CDR3, as DNA: TGTGCCAGCTCGTACGGGACTAGCGGGGGGAAGACCCAGTACTTC.

The rearrangement joins TRBV7-2 to TRBJ2-3; D not resolved. The CDR3 is 13 amino acids. Germline V gives CDR1 SGHTA, CDR2 FQGNSA. V was trimmed by 5 bases and J by 3 bases, leaving 9 bases between them. The CDR3 DNA follows: TGTGCCAGCAGCACCCGCAGGACAGATACGCAGTATTTT. It encodes CASSTRRTDTQYF.

The chain is built from TRBV15 and TRBJ2-7; 8 bases agree with TRBD2. Trimming took 8 bases from V and 7 from J; bases not matched to a gene: 13. CDR1 is LNHNV and CDR2 is YYDKDF in the germline V gene (reference sequence). This CDR3 is 14 amino acids long. CDR3 amino acids: CATREGSGGREQYF. CDR3 nucleotide sequence: TGTGCCACCCGAGAGGGTTCGGGGGGGAGGGAGCAGTACTTC.

Notes on this clone: Other DNA sequences in the same sample also yield this CDR3. The chain links TRBV19 to TRBJ1-1; D not resolved. CDR3 length: 14 amino acids. V was shortened by 3 bases and J by 0 bases, with 8 bases between the two germline ends. Germline CDR1 and CDR2: LNHDA and SQIVND (reference sequence). The CDR3 here is CASSIRAMNTEAFF. CDR3 sequence (DNA): TGTGCCAGTAGTATTAGGGCCATGAACACTGAAGCTTTCTTT.

The chain employs TRBV5-6 and TRBJ2-3; D gene ambiguous. Trimming stripped 5 bases from V and 2 bases from J, with 6 bases between. The germline V gene has CDR1 SGHDT and CDR2 YYEEEE. This CDR3 has 12 amino acids. CDR3 in DNA: TGTGCCAGCAGTCAGTCCACAGATACGCAGTATTTT. It codes for CASSQSTDTQYF.

The chain carries TRBV30 and TRBJ1-4; D is ambiguous. The CDR3 runs 13 residues. The germline V and J ends were trimmed by 7 bases and 0 bases, with 9 bases remaining between them. Germline assignment: CDR1 GTSNPN and CDR2 SVGIG (reference sequence). CDR3 loop: CALDIATNEKLFF. CDR3 nucleotide sequence: TGTGCCTTAGACATAGCAACTAATGAAAAACTGTTTTTT.

The chain couples TRBV6-5 to TRBJ2-7; no firm D call. The V end lost 10 bases, the J end lost 9 bases, and 16 bases lay between the germline ends. The CDR3 is 11 amino acids. The V gene's germline CDR1 is MNHEY and CDR2 SVGAGI. CDR3 sequence (DNA): TGTGCCACCAGCGCCTTCGGCGGGCAGTACTTC. Protein sequence: CATSAFGGQYF.

V is TRBV21-1 and J is TRBJ2-7; the DNA was not compared with TRBD2, the D call given in the table. TRBV21-1 is termed a pseudogene. The CDR3 covers 14 residues. The CDR3 spells CASSSGTSIYEQYF. In DNA form, the CDR3 reads TGTGCCAGCTCCTCCGGGACTAGTATATACGAGCAGTACTTC.

This clone has just a few counts. CDR3 nucleotide sequence: TGTGCCAGCAGCTTGTGGAGCTCCTACGAGCAGTACTTC. Protein product: CASSLWSSYEQYF. The chain links TRBV5-6 to TRBJ2-7; no clear D gene. This CDR3 has 13 amino acids. Trimming left V 1 base short and J 0 bases short, with 5 bases between. The germline CDR1 and CDR2 sequences are SGHDT and YYEEEE.

This clone was counted a single time. The chain joins TRBV5-1 to TRBJ2-7; 7 bases agree with TRBD2. The junction had 4 bases not matched to a gene; V was cut back by 4 bases and J by 0 bases. This CDR3 has 14 residues. CDR1 is SGHRS, CDR2 YFSETQ, per germline. The CDR3 sequence: CASSVSGNSYEQYF. The CDR3 nucleotides are TGCGCCAGCAGCGTGAGCGGGAACTCCTACGAGCAGTACTTC.

CDR3 region: CATSGWNNQPQHF. In DNA, the CDR3 is TGTGCCACCAGTGGTTGGAACAATCAGCCCCAGCATTTT. J is TRBJ1-5 and V is TRBV24-1; no reliable D call. The germline CDR1 and CDR2 sequences are KGHDR and SFDVKD. V lost 5 bases and J 3 bases, leaving 7 bases between the germline ends. The CDR3 contains 13 residues.

The CDR3: CASRTTTGQGTDTQYF. Written as DNA, the CDR3 is TGTGCCAGCAGAACAACGACAGGGCAGGGGACAGATACGCAGTATTTT. The genes are TRBV7-9 and TRBJ2-3; 7 bases line up with TRBD1. CDR1 and CDR2 (germline): SEHNR, FQNEAQ (reference sequence). The V segment lost 6 bases and the J segment 3 bases; nucleotides outside the gene matches: 12. This CDR3 is built from 16 residues.

The rearrangement links TRBV5-4 to TRBJ2-3, with unresolved D. The germline CDR1 and CDR2 sequences are SGHNT and YYREEE (reference sequence). The CDR3 runs 15 residues. The ends were cut back, 4 bases at V and 4 bases at J, with 16 bases in the middle. The CDR3: CASSNPGHPPDTQYF. DNA of the CDR3: TGTGCCAGCAGCAACCCGGGCCATCCACCAGATACGCAGTATTTT.

J is TRBJ1-1 and V is TRBV28; 7 nucleotides agree with TRBD1. V was pared by 5 bases and J by 0 bases, with 6 bases of the junction left unmatched. Germline V gives CDR1 MDHEN, CDR2 SYDVKM. This CDR3 is built from 15 residues. The CDR3 sequence: CASSSGTAVNTEAFF. CDR3 nucleotides: TGTGCCAGCAGTAGTGGGACAGCGGTGAACACTGAAGCTTTCTTT.

The gene calls are TRBV7-9 and TRBJ1-2; D perhaps matches TRBD1 (6 bases). CDR1 and CDR2 from the germline V gene are SEHNR and FQNEAQ (reference sequence). The CDR3 consists of 15 residues. V was trimmed by 5 bases and J by 3 bases, leaving 16 bases between them. The CDR3 spells CASSVNRGHDYGYTF. The DNA of the CDR3 is TGTGCCAGCAGCGTTAATCGGGGACATGACTATGGCTACACCTTC.

The V call is TRBV27, the J call TRBJ1-4, with 9 bases fitting TRBD1. V shed 6 bases, J shed 8 bases, and the junction held 7 bases outside the gene matches. CDR3 length: 14 residues. The germline V gene has CDR1 MNHEY and CDR2 SMNVEV (reference sequence). The CDR3 bases are TGTGCCAGCAGGGCACAGGGGGCTGCGGAAAAACTGTTTTTT. It specifies CASRAQGAAEKLFF.

The J gene is TRBJ2-3, the V gene TRBV4-2, with D possibly being TRBD1 or TRBD2 (6 bases each). The V gene's germline CDR1 is LGHNA and CDR2 YNFKEQ. Between the trimmed V and J ends, which lost 0 bases and 0 bases, there was a span of 19 bases. There are 19 residues in the CDR3. This CDR3 is CASSQEGGGVAYSTDTQYF. The CDR3 DNA follows: TGTGCCAGCAGCCAAGAGGGGGGCGGAGTAGCGTACAGCACAGATACGCAGTATTTT.

This clone was counted only a few times. This chain uses TRBV20-1 with TRBJ2-1, with 10 positions matching TRBD2. With 3 bases clipped from V and 6 bases from J, the junction kept 8 bases outside the gene matches. Germline V lookup: CDR1 DFQATT, CDR2 SNEGSKA (reference sequence). The CDR3 has 15 residues. CDR3: CSASELAGVVNEQFF. The CDR3 bases are TGCAGTGCTAGTGAGCTAGCGGGAGTAGTCAATGAGCAGTTCTTC.

Only a few counts were recorded for this clone. The same CDR3 arises from other DNA sequences in this sample as well. The gene calls are TRBV4-1 and TRBJ1-2; D unclear. The V end was cut by 1 base, the J end by 4 bases, with 7 bases between. The germline V gene encodes CDR1 MGHRA and CDR2 YSYEKL. This CDR3 has 13 residues. CDR3 sequence (DNA): TGCGCCAGCAGCCAAGTCGGAAGCTATGGCTACACCTTC. It translates to CASSQVGSYGYTF.

The chain joins TRBV4-1 to TRBJ1-6, with D maybe TRBD1 (5 bases). The germline V gene has CDR1 MGHRA and CDR2 YSYEKL. The CDR3 covers 16 residues. Between the trimmed V and J ends, which lost 0 bases and 6 bases, there was a span of 12 bases. Here the CDR3 DNA reads TGCGCCAGCAGCCAAGAAGGGGTAGGGAGTAATTCACCCCTCCACTTT. This sequence encodes CASSQEGVGSNSPLHF.

This clone has just one count. V usage is TRBV15 and J usage is TRBJ2-7, with D possibly TRBD2 on 5 matching bases. This CDR3 has 15 residues. Trimming cost V 1 base and J 0 bases, with 10 bases left between them. Germline V gene sequence: CDR1 LNHNV, CDR2 YYDKDF (reference sequence). CDR3 loop: CATSRVVGSSYEQYF. The CDR3 coding sequence is TGTGCCACCAGCAGAGTTGTAGGGAGCTCCTACGAGCAGTACTTC.

The V and J genes are TRBV25-1 and TRBJ2-1, with TRBD2 matching over 7 bases. The CDR3 contains 17 residues. The V gene end was trimmed by 3 bases and the J gene end by 3 bases; junction bases not matched to a gene: 11. In germline, CDR1 is MGHDK, CDR2 SYGVNS. The CDR3 DNA reads as TGTGCCAGCAGTGATCGATCCGGGAGGCTGGGCTACAATGAGCAGTTCTTC. Its translation: CASSDRSGRLGYNEQFF.

A remark on this clone: The sample holds other DNA sequences that translate to the same CDR3. The V call is TRBV2, the J call TRBJ1-3; 7 bases line up with TRBD1. The CDR3 is 14 amino acids. Germline lookup yields CDR1 SNHLY and CDR2 FYNNEI. V shed 4 bases and J 4 bases; nucleotides not matched to a gene: 4. The DNA for the CDR3 is TGTGCCAGCAGTGGACAGGGCGGGGGAAACACCATATATTTT. Its protein product is CASSGQGGGNTIYF.

The rearrangement joins TRBV6-4 to TRBJ1-5; no clear D. The CDR3 sequence is 13 residues long. V lost 3 bases, J lost 2 bases, and 5 bases lay in between. The germline CDR1 and CDR2 sequences are MRHNA and SNTAGT. For the CDR3, the DNA is TGTGCCAGCAGTGAGGAAGGCAATCAGCCCCAGCATTTT. Translation: CASSEEGNQPQHF.

The rearrangement joins TRBV18 to TRBJ1-2, with D unresolved. The germline V and J ends were trimmed by 2 bases and 5 bases, with 9 bases remaining between them. Germline CDR1 and CDR2: KGHSH and LQKENI. The CDR3 contains 13 residues. CDR3 residues: CASSPSGAYGYTF. DNA for the CDR3: TGTGCCAGCTCACCATCAGGAGCATATGGCTACACCTTC.

This clone was detected only once. The genes are TRBV9 and TRBJ2-7, with 9 bases matching TRBD2. The V segment lost 7 bases and the J segment 2 bases; nucleotides outside the gene matches: 19. The germline V gene encodes CDR1 SGDLS and CDR2 YYNGEE. The CDR3 runs to 18 residues. The CDR3 DNA reads TGTGCCAGCGGTGCCGGCCGAGGGGCGGGGGGGAAAACCTACGAGCAGTACTTC. Translating it yields CASGAGRGAGGKTYEQYF.

The rearrangement joins TRBV5-1 to TRBJ1-1, with a possible D match to TRBD1 (6 bases). Trimming removed 5 bases from V and 5 bases from J, with 19 bases in between. Per the germline V gene, CDR1 is SGHRS and CDR2 is YFSETQ. The CDR3 totals 15 residues. CDR3 nucleotide sequence: TGCGCCAGCAGTCCCGAATGGGGGGCGTTAACTGAAGCTTTCTTT. Protein sequence: CASSPEWGALTEAFF.